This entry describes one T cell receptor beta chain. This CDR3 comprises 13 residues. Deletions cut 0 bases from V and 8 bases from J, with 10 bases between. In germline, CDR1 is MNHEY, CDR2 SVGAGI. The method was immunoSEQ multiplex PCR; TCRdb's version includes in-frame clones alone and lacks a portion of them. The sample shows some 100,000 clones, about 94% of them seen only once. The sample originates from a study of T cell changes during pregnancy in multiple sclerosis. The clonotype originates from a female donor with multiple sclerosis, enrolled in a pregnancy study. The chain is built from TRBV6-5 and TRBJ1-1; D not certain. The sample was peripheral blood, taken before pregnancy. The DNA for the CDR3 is TGTGCCAGCAGTTACTCACATTCACTAGAAGCTTTCTTT. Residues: CASSYSHSLEAFF.